A single sample is the source of the 32 T cell receptor beta chains below, sequenced in a study of blood T cell repertoires in COVID-19. Some clones are missing from TCRdb's copy, which holds only in-frame ones; the method was immunoSEQ multiplex PCR. Of 100,000 to 150,000 clones listed, about 79% are singletons. The specimen was peripheral blood. The origin of the receptors is a man aged 65 to 79 with acute or convalescent COVID-19.

The V call is TRBV6-1, the J call TRBJ1-2; D is uncertain. CDR3 length: 15 residues. V was pared by 0 bases and J by 8 bases, with 16 bases between. Germline CDR1 reads MNHNS; CDR2 reads SASEGT. CDR3 residues: CASSEALTGVWGYTF. CDR3 in DNA: TGTGCCAGCAGTGAAGCTTTAACCGGGGTATGGGGCTACACCTTC.

V usage is TRBV5-6 and J usage is TRBJ2-2; 8 positions match TRBD2. The CDR3 has 16 amino acids. Germline V gives CDR1 SGHDT, CDR2 YYEEEE. J gave up 1 base and V 1 base, and 3 bases lay outside the gene matches. The CDR3: CASSLFAGGNTGELFF. The DNA for the CDR3 is TGTGCCAGCAGCTTGTTCGCGGGGGGGAACACCGGGGAGCTGTTTTTT.

V gene TRBV6-5 combines with J gene TRBJ2-7; 7 bases align to TRBD2. CDR1 MNHEY and CDR2 SVGAGI come from the germline V gene. V was clipped by 6 bases and J by 3 bases; unmatched bases: 11. The CDR3 consists of 15 residues. CDR3 region: CASSPGVGDYYEQYF. Here the CDR3 DNA reads TGTGCCAGCAGCCCCGGAGTAGGGGACTACTACGAGCAGTACTTC.

This clone occurred a few times. V gene TRBV7-2 combines with J gene TRBJ1-1; D gene unclear. CDR1 is SGHTA, CDR2 FQGNSA, per germline. The CDR3 length is 14 residues. The V end was cut by 8 bases, the J end by 0 bases, with 13 bases between. CDR3 DNA: TGTGCCAGCTCAACAGTCCTCATGAACACTGAAGCTTTCTTT. It codes for CASSTVLMNTEAFF.

V usage is TRBV4-1 and J usage is TRBJ1-2; no reliable D call. V gave up 0 bases and J gave up 7 bases, with 9 bases separating them. Germline CDR1 MGHRA, CDR2 YSYEKL. This CDR3 is built from 13 residues. The CDR3 sequence is CASSQDGRVGYTF. The CDR3 coding sequence is TGCGCCAGCAGCCAAGACGGCCGGGTTGGCTACACCTTC.

This chain uses TRBV6-5 with TRBJ1-2; TRBD1 aligns across 7 bases. V lost 7 bases and J lost 0; bases outside the gene matches: 8. Germline V gives CDR1 MNHEY, CDR2 SVGAGI. The CDR3 is 15 amino acids. CDR3 DNA: TGTGCCAGCACTTGGACAGGACAAGCTAACTATGGCTACACCTTC. Amino acid sequence: CASTWTGQANYGYTF.

The rearrangement uses TRBV5-1 and TRBJ2-3; the match to TRBD2 covers 7 bases. With 3 bases clipped from V and 9 bases from J, the junction kept 10 bases outside the gene matches. CDR1 is SGHRS, CDR2 YFSETQ, per germline. The length of the CDR3 is 14 residues. The CDR3 reads CASSSTTSERTQYF. The CDR3 DNA reads TGCGCCAGCAGCTCCACCACTAGCGAGAGAACGCAGTATTTT.

This chain connects TRBV19 to TRBJ2-6, with TRBD1 matching 10 bases. Trimming at V came to 5 bases and at J to 4 bases, leaving 11 bases not matched to a gene. This CDR3 has 18 residues. Germline V gives CDR1 LNHDA, CDR2 SQIVND (reference sequence). The CDR3 region is CASSPWTGGSKGANVLTF. The CDR3 DNA reads as TGTGCCAGTAGTCCCTGGACAGGGGGTTCTAAGGGGGCCAACGTCCTGACTTTC.

This clone occurred many times. The chain links TRBV9 to TRBJ1-6; 8 bases fit TRBD1. The germline V gene has CDR1 SGDLS and CDR2 YYNGEE. V lost 0 bases, J lost 8 bases, and 10 bases stayed unmatched. This CDR3 is 17 amino acids long. Written as DNA, the CDR3 is TGTGCCAGCAGCGTAGGGCAGGGGGCGCTTTCGGATTCACCCCTCCACTTT. Translating it yields CASSVGQGALSDSPLHF. The full variable domain, with the rest looked up from reference TRBV9 and TRBJ1-6, is DSGVTQTPKHLITATGQRVTLRCSPRSGDLSVYWYQQSLDQGLQFLIQYYNGEERAKGNILERFSAQQFPDLHSELNLSSLELGDSALYFCASSVGQGALSDSPLHFGNGTRLTVT.

This clone was picked up a small number of times. The chain uses TRBV5-1 and TRBJ2-5, with 12 nucleotides matching TRBD2. Germline V gene data show CDR1 as SGHRS and CDR2 as YFSETQ. CDR3 size: 16 residues. J was trimmed by 2 bases and V by 4 bases; bases with no gene match: 6. The CDR3 spells CASSLGLAGFQETQYF. DNA for the CDR3: TGCGCCAGCAGCCTTGGACTAGCGGGGTTTCAAGAGACCCAGTACTTC.

The chain is built from TRBV19 and TRBJ1-2; D gene uncertain. Germline-derived CDR1 and CDR2 are LNHDA and SQIVND (reference sequence). The CDR3 spans 13 residues. Deletions cut 6 bases from V and 6 bases from J, with 14 bases between. Here the CDR3 reads CASRLQVRDGYTF. The CDR3 bases are TGTGCCAGTAGACTCCAGGTGAGGGATGGCTACACCTTC.

The CDR3 region has the DNA TGTGCCAGCAGCTACCAGTCCCCTGCAGATACGCAGTATTTT. This codes for CASSYQSPADTQYF. The chain links TRBV5-4 to TRBJ2-3; D is unresolved. Trimming left V 3 bases short and J 4 bases short, with 12 bases between. Germline V lookup: CDR1 SGHNT, CDR2 YYREEE (reference sequence). This CDR3 spans 14 amino acids.

The CDR3 spells CASSPLGESYEQYF. The CDR3 DNA follows: TGTGCCAGCAGTCCTCTCGGGGAATCCTACGAGCAGTACTTC. The gene calls are TRBV6-5 and TRBJ2-7, with D possibly matching TRBD2 (5 bases). V was trimmed by 5 bases and J by 1 base, leaving 12 bases between them. This CDR3 is 14 amino acids long. Germline loops: CDR1 MNHEY, CDR2 SVGAGI.

CDR3 sequence: CASSHVRGGTGELFF. The DNA of the CDR3 is TGTGCCAGCAGCCACGTACGGGGGGGGACCGGGGAGCTGTTTTTT. The chain joins TRBV7-2 to TRBJ2-2, with 8 bases that match TRBD2. The V and J ends lost 5 bases and 5 bases, in that order; junction bases with no gene match: 7. Germline CDR1 is SGHTA and CDR2 is FQGNSA. This CDR3 has 15 amino acids. The complete variable domain, with remaining parts taken from reference TRBV7-2 and TRBJ2-2, reads GAGVSQSPSNKVTEKGKDVELRCDPISGHTALYWYRQSLGQGLEFLIYFQGNSAPDKSGLPSDRFSAERTGGSVSTLTIQRTQQEDSAVYLCASSHVRGGTGELFFGEGSRLTVL.

The chain uses TRBV30 and TRBJ1-3, with D possibly matching TRBD1 (5 bases). This CDR3 has 12 amino acids. The V end lost 4 bases, the J end lost 2 bases, and 6 bases lay between the germline ends. Germline-derived CDR1 and CDR2 are GTSNPN and SVGIG (reference sequence). CDR3 sequence: CAWTGPGNTIYF. CDR3 sequence (DNA): TGTGCCTGGACAGGGCCTGGAAACACCATATATTTT. The entire variable domain, with the rest obtained from reference TRBV30 and TRBJ1-3, is as follows: SQTIHQWPATLVQPVGSPLSLECTVEGTSNPNLYWYRQAAGRGLQLLFYSVGIGQISSEVPQNLSASRPQDRQFILSSKKLLLSDSGFYLCAWTGPGNTIYFGEGSWLTVV.

The V call is TRBV7-2, the J call TRBJ2-7; 7 positions match TRBD1. Germline V gene lookup returns CDR1 SGHTA and CDR2 FQGNSA. The CDR3 has 14 amino acids. Unmatched junction bases numbered 1, after V lost 0 bases and J lost 2 bases. The CDR3 nucleotides are TGTGCCAGCAGCTTAGCCGGACAGGCCTACGAGCAGTACTTC. Protein sequence: CASSLAGQAYEQYF.

CDR3 region: CASSAATGGNQPQHF. The CDR3 DNA is TGTGCCAGCAGCGCAGCGACAGGAGGCAATCAGCCCCAGCATTTT. The chain combines TRBV3-1 (or the pseudogene TRBV3-2) with TRBJ1-5; D is possibly TRBD1 (6 bases). The germline V and J ends were trimmed by 5 bases and 2 bases, with 13 bases remaining between them. From germline, CDR1 is LGHDT and CDR2 YNNKEL (reference sequence). This CDR3 contains 15 residues.

This clone showed up just once. V gene TRBV12-3 or TRBV12-4 combines with J gene TRBJ1-1, with TRBD1 matching 10 bases. V shed 6 bases, J shed 7 bases, and the junction held 5 bases outside the gene matches. This CDR3 has 13 amino acids. CDR3 in DNA: TGTGCCAGCAGCATAGGACAGGGGGGTGAAGCTTTCTTT. Translated: CASSIGQGGEAFF.

V is TRBV27 and J is TRBJ1-1; 8 bases are shared with TRBD1. This CDR3 contains 15 residues. Germline CDR1 and CDR2: MNHEY and SMNVEV (reference sequence). J was trimmed by 4 bases and V by 3 bases; bases with no gene match: 7. CDR3 sequence: CASSFAGQGGTEAFF. The CDR3 DNA reads as TGTGCCAGCAGTTTCGCCGGACAGGGAGGCACTGAAGCTTTCTTT.

J is TRBJ2-6 and V is TRBV24-1; TRBD1 aligns across 10 bases. The junction had 4 bases not matched to a gene; V was cut back by 3 bases and J by 0 bases. From germline, CDR1 is KGHDR and CDR2 SFDVKD. The CDR3 is 18 amino acids. The CDR3 nucleotides are TGTGCCACCAGTGATCCTGGGACAGGGGTCTCTGGGGCCAACGTCCTGACTTTC. The encoded protein is CATSDPGTGVSGANVLTF.

The J gene is TRBJ1-2, the V gene TRBV7-9; 12 bases are a match to TRBD1. This CDR3 region has 15 residues. The J segment lost 6 bases and the V segment lost 5 bases, leaving 7 bases of the junction unmatched. The V gene's germline CDR1 is SEHNR and CDR2 FQNEAQ (reference sequence). The CDR3 nucleotides read TGTGCCAGCAGCCACACGGGACAGGGGGCACATGGCTACACCTTC. Its protein product is CASSHTGQGAHGYTF.

This chain connects TRBV7-6 to TRBJ2-7; tentative D call: TRBD2 (5 bases). Germline lookup yields CDR1 SGHVS and CDR2 FNYEAQ. Trimming took 2 bases from V and 6 from J, leaving 8 bases between them. The CDR3 totals 12 residues. CDR3: CASSLWRSEQYF. Here the CDR3 DNA reads TGTGCCAGCAGCTTATGGAGGTCCGAGCAGTACTTC.

V is TRBV6-1 and J is TRBJ1-6, with a tentative D call TRBD1 (6 bases). There are 15 residues in the CDR3. Germline CDR1 MNHNS, CDR2 SASEGT. V was pared by 3 bases and J by 0 bases, with 6 bases between. The CDR3 region has the DNA TGTGCCAGCAGTGACAGGGGCTCCTATAATTCACCCCTCCACTTT. As protein: CASSDRGSYNSPLHF.

V and J are TRBV10-2 and TRBJ2-7, with a tentative D call TRBD2 (7 bases). This CDR3 spans 12 amino acids. Germline-derived CDR1 and CDR2 are WSHSY and SAAADI. The germline V and J ends were trimmed by 11 bases and 1 base, with 12 bases remaining between them. The CDR3 DNA reads TGCGCCCCGGGGGGCGGGTCCTACGAGCAGTACTTC. Its translation is CAPGGGSYEQYF.

The genes are TRBV6-5 and TRBJ1-1; D is perhaps TRBD1 (6 bases). Germline values: CDR1 MNHEY, CDR2 SVGAGI. CDR3 length equals 16 residues. The ends were cut back, 2 bases at V and 6 bases at J, with 19 bases in the middle. This CDR3 reads CASSYLLVQGAAEAFF. The CDR3 DNA is TGTGCCAGCAGTTACCTTCTTGTACAGGGTGCGGCTGAAGCTTTCTTT.

In this sample, this clone turned up once. The rearrangement links TRBV6-6 to TRBJ2-1; unclear D gene. V lost 7 bases, J lost 0 bases, and 10 bases lay in between. CDR1 and CDR2 (germline): MNHNY, SVGAGI (reference sequence). This CDR3 has 14 amino acids. The CDR3 DNA reads TGTGCCAGCACTGGTCGCGGCTCCTACAATGAGCAGTTCTTC. It codes for CASTGRGSYNEQFF.

The gene calls are TRBV7-3 and TRBJ1-4; D is perhaps TRBD1 (6 bases). V lost 5 bases and J lost 8, with 15 bases in between. Germline V CDR1 and CDR2: SGHTA, FQGTGA. This CDR3 has 14 residues. In DNA, the CDR3 is TGTGCCAGCAGCAGACAGACAGGTTTGGAAAAACTGTTTTTT. Amino acid sequence: CASSRQTGLEKLFF.

Here the CDR3 reads CASSFIGGGNTGELFF. In DNA form, the CDR3 reads TGCGCCAGCAGCTTCATCGGCGGGGGTAACACCGGGGAGCTGTTTTTT. The rearrangement joins TRBV5-1 to TRBJ2-2, with 7 bases matching TRBD2. The CDR3 covers 16 residues. From germline, CDR1 is SGHRS and CDR2 YFSETQ. The ends lost 2 bases at V and 2 bases at J; junction bases unmatched: 6.

This chain uses TRBV12-3 or TRBV12-4 with TRBJ1-2; TRBD1 matches 8 bases. The V and J ends lost 6 bases and 7 bases, in that order; junction bases with no gene match: 7. There are 13 residues in the CDR3. The CDR3 DNA follows: TGTGCCAGCAGAACGTCAGGGGGCTCTGGCTACACCTTC. It is translated as CASRTSGGSGYTF.

The rearrangement links TRBV5-1 to TRBJ1-3; 8 bases match TRBD1. This CDR3 spans 14 amino acids. Germline CDR1 and CDR2: SGHRS and YFSETQ. J was trimmed by 5 bases and V by 4 bases; bases with no gene match: 5. CDR3 bases: TGCGCCAGCAGCCCTCGGACAGGGAGAAACACCATATATTTT. Protein product: CASSPRTGRNTIYF.

Only a few counts were recorded for this clone. The chain links TRBV2 to TRBJ2-1; maybe TRBD1 (6 bases). Germline lookup yields CDR1 SNHLY and CDR2 FYNNEI. The CDR3 consists of 15 residues. V was cut by 6 bases and J by 4 bases, with 16 bases left in between. The CDR3 reads CASSTDSFQYNEQFF. CDR3 in DNA: TGTGCCAGCAGCACGGACAGTTTCCAGTACAATGAGCAGTTCTTC.

V gene TRBV5-1 combines with J gene TRBJ1-3; TRBD1 matches at 7 bases. V gave up 4 bases and J gave up 7 bases; unmatched junction bases: 17. CDR1 is SGHRS, CDR2 YFSETQ, per germline. The CDR3 has 17 amino acids. The CDR3 DNA is TGCGCCAGCAGCCCCTTTGCAGGGGGTGGACCTGTGAACACCATATATTTT. Translation gives CASSPFAGGGPVNTIYF.